The 13 T cell receptor beta chains given below trace back to one sample, sequenced in a study of neurological immune-mediated disorders. TCRdb re-called the 5' RACE reads with MiXCR, one entry per CDR3 protein. The repertoire holds 50,000 to 70,000 distinct CDR3 sequences, with roughly 12% as singletons. The sequenced sample was PBMCs. The receptors derive from a woman aged 55-70 years with HTLV-1-associated myelopathy (HAM/TSP).

The table lists this clonotype with many counts. The chain carries TRBV7-9 and TRBJ2-3, with 8 bases identical to TRBD2. The CDR3 has 15 amino acids. The germline CDR1 and CDR2 sequences are SEHNR and FQNEAQ (reference sequence). The V segment lost 0 bases and the J segment 3 bases; nucleotides outside the gene matches: 2. The CDR3 is CASSLASGATDTQYF. Here the CDR3 DNA reads TGTGCCAGCAGCTTAGCTAGCGGGGCAACAGATACGCAGTATTTT.

The rearrangement links TRBV2 to TRBJ2-7, with a weak D call TRBD2 (6 bases). The length of the CDR3 is 12 residues. Germline values: CDR1 SNHLY, CDR2 FYNNEI. Trimming took off 6 bases at V and 7 bases at J, with 13 bases between the two ends. In DNA, the CDR3 is TGTGCCAGCAGAAAAGCGGGTGGGGAGCAGTACTTC. This gives the protein CASRKAGGEQYF.

At least ten counts were recorded for this clonotype. The chain couples TRBV5-5 to TRBJ2-3; D gene ambiguous. Germline assignment: CDR1 SGHKS and CDR2 YYEKEE (reference sequence). Trimming took off 2 bases at V and 1 base at J, with 8 bases between the two ends. The CDR3 is 14 residues long. CDR3 sequence reads: CASSLDWGTDTQYF. The CDR3 DNA is TGTGCCAGCAGCTTAGACTGGGGCACAGATACGCAGTATTTT. Full variable domain (outside the CDR3, taken from reference TRBV5-5 and TRBJ2-3): DAGVTQSPTHLIKTRGQQVTLRCSPISGHKSVSWYQQVLGQGPQFIFQYYEKEERGRGNFPDRFSARQFPNYSSELNVNALLLGDSALYLCASSLDWGTDTQYFGPGTRLTVL.

The chain links TRBV7-6 to TRBJ2-3; 13 bases are shared with TRBD2. V was clipped by 5 bases and J by 2 bases; unmatched bases: 7. The CDR3 is made up of 17 amino acids. CDR1 SGHVS and CDR2 FNYEAQ come from the germline V gene. CDR3 bases: TGTGCCAGCAGCCCCGCCGGGACTAGCGGGGACACAGATACGCAGTATTTT. It specifies CASSPAGTSGDTDTQYF. Full variable domain (rest looked up from reference TRBV7-6 and TRBJ2-3): GAGVSQSPRYKVTKRGQDVALRCDPISGHVSLYWYRQALGQGPEFLTYFNYEAQQDKSGLPNDRFSAERPEGSISTLTIQRTEQRDSAMYRCASSPAGTSGDTDTQYFGPGTRLTVL.

Ten or more counts support this clonotype. V is TRBV27 and J is TRBJ1-2; TRBD1 matches at 8 bases. Trimming at V came to 0 bases and at J to 8 bases, leaving 5 bases not matched to a gene. This CDR3 comprises 14 residues. CDR1 is MNHEY and CDR2 is SMNVEV in the germline V gene (reference sequence). The CDR3 nucleotides read TGTGCCAGCAGTTTATCGATACAGGGGGACGGCTACACCTTC. This encodes CASSLSIQGDGYTF.

In this sample, this clonotype turned up a few times. The chain uses TRBV7-2 and TRBJ2-2; 10 bases agree with TRBD2. V shed 5 bases, J shed 5 bases, and the junction held 8 bases outside the gene matches. Germline V gene lookup returns CDR1 SGHTA and CDR2 FQGNSA. The CDR3 is 16 amino acids. The CDR3 loop reads CASSGNSGRYTGELFF. The CDR3 nucleotides are TGTGCCAGCAGCGGTAATAGCGGGAGGTATACCGGGGAGCTGTTTTTT.

The V call is TRBV9, the J call TRBJ1-3; TRBD1 might be the D (6 bases). CDR1 is SGDLS and CDR2 is YYNGEE in the germline V gene. The CDR3 sequence is 13 residues long. Deletions cut 3 bases from V and 16 bases from J, with 20 bases between. CDR3 amino acids: CASSAPFSGAGYF. The CDR3 DNA reads as TGTGCCAGCAGCGCCCCCTTTTCGGGGGCAGGGTATTTT.

A word on this clonotype: A much larger clone is a single base away; this may be a read error. The chain carries TRBV5-1 and TRBJ2-7; D assignment may be TRBD1 or TRBD2 (5 bases each). In germline, CDR1 is SGHRS, CDR2 YFSETQ. With 4 bases removed from V and 3 bases from J, the gap between germline ends came to 17 bases. The CDR3 runs 15 residues. As DNA, the CDR3 is TGCGCCAGCAGCATTGCCGGGACGTACTTCTACGAGCAGTACTTC. Its translation is CASSIAGTYFYEQYF.

This clonotype came up many times. This chain links TRBV5-1 with TRBJ2-7, with D unresolved. V dropped 4 bases and J dropped 1 base, with 15 bases sitting between them. Germline CDR1 and CDR2: SGHRS and YFSETQ. The CDR3 contains 15 residues. The CDR3 region is CASSPDTSRSYEQYF. CDR3 coding DNA: TGCGCCAGCAGCCCCGACACGAGCCGTTCCTACGAGCAGTACTTC.

At least ten counts were recorded for this clonotype. The chain carries TRBV5-1 and TRBJ1-1; D possibly corresponds to TRBD1 (6 bases). Trimming removed 0 bases from V and 4 bases from J, with 13 bases in between. Germline values: CDR1 SGHRS, CDR2 YFSETQ. The CDR3 has 15 amino acids. Written as DNA, the CDR3 is TGCGCCAGCAGCTTGGAAGGGGGGGTCGCCACTGAAGCTTTCTTT. Protein sequence: CASSLEGGVATEAFF.

This clonotype was seen at least ten times. The chain combines TRBV20-1 with TRBJ2-7, with 11 bases identical to TRBD2. The germline gives CDR1 DFQATT, CDR2 SNEGSKA (reference sequence). With V trimmed by 3 bases and J by 3 bases, 1 base remained unmatched. CDR3 length: 13 amino acids. The CDR3 sequence: CSARTSGNYEQYF. The CDR3 nucleotides read TGCAGTGCTAGGACTAGCGGGAACTACGAGCAGTACTTC.

This clonotype was counted many times. V gene TRBV2 combines with J gene TRBJ2-1, with 7 nucleotides matching TRBD1. Germline V gene data show CDR1 as SNHLY and CDR2 as FYNNEI. Trimming took 6 bases from V and 0 from J; bases not matched to a gene: 8. CDR3 size: 16 residues. CDR3 coding DNA: TGTGCCAGCAGCCCTCCGGGACAGAGCTCCTACAATGAGCAGTTCTTC. It encodes CASSPPGQSSYNEQFF. Full variable domain (remainder filled in from reference TRBV2 and TRBJ2-1): EPEVTQTPSHQVTQMGQEVILRCVPISNHLYFYWYRQILGQKVEFLVSFYNNEISEKSEIFDDQFSVERPDGSNFTLKIRSTKLEDSAMYFCASSPPGQSSYNEQFFGPGTRLTVL.

The rearrangement uses TRBV10-1 and TRBJ1-2, with 9 bases lining up with TRBD1. Germline V CDR1 and CDR2: WNHNN, SYGVQD (reference sequence). The CDR3 contains 15 residues. The junction had 6 bases not matched to a gene; V was cut back by 7 bases and J by 0 bases. CDR3 DNA sequence: TGCGCCAGCATCTTTGGACAGGGGCCTAACTATGGCTACACCTTC. Translated, it gives CASIFGQGPNYGYTF.